This T cell receptor (beta chain) was identified in a study of blood T cell repertoires in COVID-19. Turning to the study itself: COVID-19 samples from acute and convalescent phases originated in the United States, Italy and Spain.

Germline assignment: CDR1 SGHTA and CDR2 FQGTGA. The V end lost 3 bases, the J end lost 7 bases, and 10 bases lay between the germline ends. CDR3 length: 13 amino acids. As originally analysed: Amplification of reference gene primers was used by the study to estimate nucleated cell counts. The repertoire was sequenced with immunoSEQ multiplex PCR; TCRdb's copy has only in-frame clones and lacks some. For V, J and clone size, that table is used; D and trimming come from the DNA. The table has about 180,000 clones, more than 85% seen once. Two negative PCRs, clearance, or symptom resolution characterized the recovered Cohort 3 donors.

The source of this sequence is a woman aged 50 to 60 who had recovered from COVID-19. Sequencing input: PBMCs or T cells enriched from blood (not recorded which). The chain employs TRBV7-3 and TRBJ2-1, with D possibly matching TRBD2 (6 bases). The DNA of the CDR3 is TGTGCCAGCAGCTTTGCGGGGCCAAATGAGCAGTTCTTC. This codes for CASSFAGPNEQFF.